A single sample is the source of the 29 T cell receptor beta chains below, sequenced in a study of identical twins. TCRdb used MiXCR to reprocess the 5' RACE reads, holding one entry per CDR3 protein. The sample contains roughly 260,000 distinct CDR3 sequences, approximately 7.8% of which appear only once. The data also belong to a second study, concerning yellow fever vaccine responses in identical twins.

The sample consisted of CD8+ T cells sorted from blood. These receptors all come from a woman in her late teens or twenties in good health.

This clonotype occurred many times. The chain carries TRBV14 and TRBJ2-1, with D unresolved. The CDR3 totals 13 residues. CDR1 and CDR2 from the germline V gene are SGHDN and FVKESK. The V gene lost 4 bases and the J gene lost 9 bases, with 13 bases spanning the gap. The DNA of the CDR3 is TGTGCCAGCAGCCCACATAGTGCCGGTGAGCAGTTCTTC. This codes for CASSPHSAGEQFF. The whole variable domain, remainder taken from reference TRBV14 and TRBJ2-1, is EAGVTQFPSHSVIEKGQTVTLRCDPISGHDNLYWYRRVMGKEIKFLLHFVKESKQDESGMPNNRFLAERTGGTYSTLKVQPAELEDSGVYFCASSPHSAGEQFFGPGTRLTVL.

This clonotype was observed at least ten times. The chain recombines TRBV27 with TRBJ1-1; weak D call: TRBD1 (6 bases). From germline, CDR1 is MNHEY and CDR2 SMNVEV (reference sequence). The length of the CDR3 is 15 residues. V lost 5 bases and J lost 5, with 18 bases in between. In DNA, the CDR3 is TGTGCCAGCAGTCACCCCGCAGGGGCACGGACTGAAGCTTTCTTT. This sequence encodes CASSHPAGARTEAFF.

In its sample, this clonotype was seen many times. This rearrangement joins TRBV29-1 to TRBJ2-2; 8 bases line up with TRBD1. This CDR3 is 16 amino acids long. Per germline, CDR1 SQVTM and CDR2 ANQGSEA. V shed 1 base, J shed 5 bases, and the junction held 9 bases outside the gene matches. CDR3 sequence (DNA): TGCAGCGTTGAAGTAGGAGGGACAGGTGGAACCGGGGAGCTGTTTTTT. Amino acids: CSVEVGGTGGTGELFF.

This clonotype occurred many times. The chain carries TRBV24-1 and TRBJ2-3; perhaps D is TRBD1 or TRBD2 (7 bases each). Trimming pared 5 bases from V and 0 bases from J, leaving 14 bases between. Germline V gene sequence: CDR1 KGHDR, CDR2 SFDVKD. The CDR3 spans 16 residues. CDR3 protein: CATSVRGGTSTDTQYF. The CDR3 region has the DNA TGTGCCACCAGTGTCAGGGGGGGGACTAGCACAGATACGCAGTATTTT.

This chain joins TRBV27 and TRBJ1-1; D gene uncertain. Deletions cut 2 bases from V and 0 bases from J, with 13 bases between. Germline-derived CDR1 and CDR2 are MNHEY and SMNVEV (reference sequence). This CDR3 has 16 amino acids. The chain's CDR3 is CASSLSAGDMNTEAFF. The CDR3 DNA reads as TGTGCCAGCAGTTTAAGTGCAGGAGATATGAACACTGAAGCTTTCTTT.

This clonotype was found a few times. The genes are TRBV12-3 or TRBV12-4 and TRBJ2-2; 8 nucleotides align to TRBD1. This CDR3 spans 15 amino acids. The V gene end was trimmed by 3 bases and the J gene end by 7 bases; junction bases not matched to a gene: 7. CDR3 loop: CASSFSEQGVGELFF. The CDR3 bases are TGTGCCAGCAGTTTTTCGGAACAGGGGGTCGGGGAGCTGTTTTTT.

J is TRBJ2-3 and V is TRBV7-9; 7 bases agree with TRBD2. This CDR3 is built from 13 residues. Germline assignment: CDR1 SEHNR and CDR2 FQNEAQ (reference sequence). Trimming removed 6 bases from V and 6 bases from J; junction bases left unmatched: 6. The CDR3 nucleotides are TGTGCCAGCAGTGGCGGGGAGGGGGATACGCAGTATTTT. This sequence encodes CASSGGEGDTQYF.

The genes are TRBV7-8 and TRBJ2-1; TRBD1 is a possible D gene (6 bases). Trimming removed 1 base from V and 4 bases from J, with 8 bases in between. Germline V gives CDR1 SGHVS, CDR2 FQNEAQ. The CDR3 runs 14 residues. This CDR3 reads CASSLVGTYNEQFF. The CDR3 nucleotides read TGTGCCAGCAGCTTAGTAGGGACATACAATGAGCAGTTCTTC.

This clonotype has a handful of counts. V is TRBV5-1 and J is TRBJ2-5, with 9 bases matching TRBD1. This CDR3 is built from 16 residues. Per germline, CDR1 SGHRS and CDR2 YFSETQ. V shed 3 bases, J shed 4 bases, and the junction held 10 bases outside the gene matches. CDR3 DNA: TGCGCCAGCAGCTGGGACAGGGAGGATTTCCGAGAGACCCAGTACTTC. Protein: CASSWDREDFRETQYF.

This chain links TRBV4-1 with TRBJ2-1; D gene unclear. V lost 3 bases and J lost 0, with 9 bases in between. The CDR3 contains 15 residues. Germline V gene data show CDR1 as MGHRA and CDR2 as YSYEKL. In DNA, the CDR3 is TGCGCCAGCAGCCATCTAGGCTACTCCTACAATGAGCAGTTCTTC. Amino acids: CASSHLGYSYNEQFF.

In its sample, this clonotype was seen many times. This chain uses TRBV4-1 with TRBJ1-5; D gene unclear. Germline-derived CDR1 and CDR2 are MGHRA and YSYEKL. This CDR3 is built from 15 residues. Trimming stripped 2 bases from V and 3 bases from J, with 11 bases between. The CDR3 spells CASSQWEQNNQPQHF. The CDR3 DNA reads as TGCGCCAGCAGCCAATGGGAACAGAACAATCAGCCCCAGCATTTT.

The rearrangement uses TRBV28 and TRBJ1-1; D gene uncertain. CDR1 and CDR2 (germline): MDHEN, SYDVKM. This CDR3 is built from 12 residues. V lost 8 bases and J 4 bases, leaving 11 bases between the germline ends. The CDR3 coding sequence is TGTGCCAGCGGCCCCGGGCGCACTGAAGCTTTCTTT. Translating gives CASGPGRTEAFF.

This chain links TRBV7-8 with TRBJ2-5, with 8 bases identical to TRBD2. This CDR3 contains 14 residues. Looked up from germline, CDR1 is SGHVS and CDR2 is FQNEAQ. Trimming at V came to 5 bases and at J to 4 bases, leaving 6 bases not matched to a gene. The chain's CDR3 is CASSPGRGGETQYF. CDR3 coding DNA: TGTGCCAGCAGCCCCGGCCGGGGGGGAGAGACCCAGTACTTC.

This clonotype was seen more than once but under ten times. The chain is built from TRBV6-2 or TRBV6-3 and TRBJ2-5, with 7 bases fitting TRBD1. CDR3 length: 15 residues. With 0 bases clipped from V and 0 bases from J, the junction kept 1 base outside the gene matches. Germline CDR1 is MNHEY and CDR2 is SVGEGT. CDR3 nucleotide sequence: TGTGCCAGCAGTTACTCGGGACAGAACCAAGAGACCCAGTACTTC. It yields the protein CASSYSGQNQETQYF.

This clonotype was counted many times. V gene TRBV6-2 or TRBV6-3 combines with J gene TRBJ2-5; 12 nucleotides align to TRBD2. The V and J ends lost 5 bases and 2 bases, in that order; junction bases with no gene match: 3. The length of the CDR3 is 15 residues. Germline CDR1 is MNHEY and CDR2 is SVGEGT. As DNA, the CDR3 is TGTGCCAGCAGTGAGACTAGCGGGGGACAAGAGACCCAGTACTTC. It specifies CASSETSGGQETQYF.

The chain joins TRBV3-1 to TRBJ2-1; D unclear. The ends were cut back, 0 bases at V and 0 bases at J, with 9 bases in the middle. This CDR3 contains 16 residues. Germline lookup yields CDR1 LGHDT and CDR2 YNNKEL (reference sequence). The CDR3 DNA follows: TGTGCCAGCAGCCAAGAACTGAGCAGCTCCTACAATGAGCAGTTCTTC. It translates to CASSQELSSSYNEQFF.

The CDR3: CASSQEALAGQETQYF. CDR3 DNA sequence: TGCGCCAGCAGCCAAGAAGCGCTAGCGGGCCAAGAGACCCAGTACTTC. The chain couples TRBV4-1 to TRBJ2-5; 8 nucleotides line up with TRBD2. Trimming cost V 0 bases and J 1 base; bases outside gene matches: 4. The CDR3 spans 16 residues. Germline V gene data show CDR1 as MGHRA and CDR2 as YSYEKL.

This clonotype was found a few times. J is TRBJ2-7 and V is TRBV4-1, with 16 bases matching TRBD2. The CDR3 length is 17 residues. Per germline, CDR1 MGHRA and CDR2 YSYEKL. V lost 4 bases, J lost 3 bases, and 6 bases stayed unmatched. CDR3 loop: CASSPGTSGRAVYEQYF. CDR3 DNA: TGCGCCAGCAGCCCAGGGACTAGCGGGAGGGCCGTCTACGAGCAGTACTTC.

The sample holds a few counts of this clonotype. The chain has TRBV27 and TRBJ2-5; no reliable D call. There are 13 residues in the CDR3. V was pared by 3 bases and J by 3 bases, with 8 bases between. Germline lookup yields CDR1 MNHEY and CDR2 SMNVEV (reference sequence). The CDR3: CASSFKLKETQYF. The CDR3 DNA follows: TGTGCCAGCAGTTTTAAGCTGAAAGAGACCCAGTACTTC.

This clonotype came up many times. V usage is TRBV6-2 or TRBV6-3 and J usage is TRBJ1-2; TRBD1 aligns across 10 bases. Germline trimming cut 4 bases from V and 1 base from J; bases unmatched to any gene: 6. The CDR3 loop spans 16 amino acids. Germline CDR1 and CDR2: MNHEY and SVGEGT. The CDR3, as DNA: TGTGCCAGCAGTTTCACCGGGACAGGGGATAACTATGGCTACACCTTC. Protein sequence: CASSFTGTGDNYGYTF.

The chain has TRBV5-5 and TRBJ2-5; TRBD2 agrees at 8 bases. Germline V lookup: CDR1 SGHKS, CDR2 YYEKEE (reference sequence). J was trimmed by 2 bases and V by 2 bases; bases with no gene match: 8. The CDR3 runs to 16 residues. In nucleotides, the CDR3 is TGTGCCAGCAGCTTCCGGGCTAGCGGGCTGCAAGAGACCCAGTACTTC. Encoded protein: CASSFRASGLQETQYF.

The genes are TRBV5-5 and TRBJ2-7, with TRBD2 matching 9 bases. The ends lost 2 bases at V and 0 bases at J; junction bases unmatched: 3. The CDR3 is 15 amino acids. Germline V gene lookup returns CDR1 SGHKS and CDR2 YYEKEE (reference sequence). The CDR3 DNA follows: TGTGCCAGCAGCTTTAGCGGGGGCCCCTCCTACGAGCAGTACGTC. As protein: CASSFSGGPSYEQYV.

The chain is built from TRBV4-1 and TRBJ2-5, with 12 positions matching TRBD1. Looked up from germline, CDR1 is MGHRA and CDR2 is YSYEKL. This CDR3 contains 16 residues. Trimming cost V 4 bases and J 5 bases; bases outside gene matches: 8. The chain's CDR3 is CASSPSRDRGLETQYF. Here the CDR3 DNA reads TGCGCCAGCAGCCCGTCCCGGGACAGGGGGCTGGAGACCCAGTACTTC.

This clonotype was recorded many times. In DNA form, the CDR3 reads TGCGCCAGCAGCTCCCCCGGATCGACTAGCGGGGTGACCTACGAGCAGTACGTC. It encodes CASSSPGSTSGVTYEQYV. This chain joins TRBV5-1 and TRBJ2-7, with 11 nucleotides matching TRBD2. V lost 3 bases and J lost 2; bases outside the gene matches: 13. CDR3 length equals 18 residues. Germline CDR1 SGHRS, CDR2 YFSETQ.

This clonotype has at least ten counts. The V gene is TRBV29-1, the J gene TRBJ2-4, with unresolved D. Trimming cost V 1 base and J 1 base, with 11 bases left between them. Germline V gives CDR1 SQVTM, CDR2 ANQGSEA. The CDR3 is made up of 15 amino acids. This CDR3 reads CSVEAREEAKNIQYF. In nucleotides, the CDR3 is TGCAGCGTTGAAGCTAGAGAGGAGGCCAAAAACATTCAGTACTTC.

This clonotype has at least ten counts. This chain links TRBV10-3 with TRBJ2-1; 11 bases align to TRBD2. Trimming took 2 bases from V and 6 from J; bases not matched to a gene: 6. Germline V CDR1 and CDR2: ENHRY, SYGVKD. The CDR3 is 16 residues long. CDR3 in DNA: TGTGCCATCAGTGAGCGGGGACTAGCGGCAGTCAATGAGCAGTTCTTC. Its translation is CAISERGLAAVNEQFF.

The chain links TRBV4-2 to TRBJ2-2; 7 bases line up with TRBD1. The length of the CDR3 is 16 residues. Germline V gene lookup returns CDR1 LGHNA and CDR2 YNFKEQ. V was pared by 3 bases and J by 7 bases, with 11 bases of the junction left unmatched. The CDR3 bases are TGTGCCAGCAGCCAGACGAGACAGGGATCTGGCGGGGAGCTGTTTTTT. The encoded protein is CASSQTRQGSGGELFF.

The chain uses TRBV20-1 and TRBJ2-3; 7 bases match TRBD2. The ends lost 3 bases at V and 5 bases at J; junction bases unmatched: 8. Germline V gives CDR1 DFQATT, CDR2 SNEGSKA (reference sequence). This CDR3 has 14 amino acids. The CDR3 loop reads CSASYAGDLDTQYF. CDR3 bases: TGCAGTGCTAGTTACGCGGGAGATCTAGATACGCAGTATTTT.

In this sample, this clonotype turned up a few times. The CDR3 sequence: CASSLEGGARQPQHF. The DNA of the CDR3 is TGTGCCAGCAGTTTGGAGGGGGGCGCCAGGCAGCCCCAGCATTTT. This sequence joins TRBV28 and TRBJ1-5; weak D call: TRBD1 (6 bases). Germline V CDR1 and CDR2: MDHEN, SYDVKM. Trimming took off 3 bases at V and 7 bases at J, with 16 bases between the two ends. CDR3 size: 15 residues.